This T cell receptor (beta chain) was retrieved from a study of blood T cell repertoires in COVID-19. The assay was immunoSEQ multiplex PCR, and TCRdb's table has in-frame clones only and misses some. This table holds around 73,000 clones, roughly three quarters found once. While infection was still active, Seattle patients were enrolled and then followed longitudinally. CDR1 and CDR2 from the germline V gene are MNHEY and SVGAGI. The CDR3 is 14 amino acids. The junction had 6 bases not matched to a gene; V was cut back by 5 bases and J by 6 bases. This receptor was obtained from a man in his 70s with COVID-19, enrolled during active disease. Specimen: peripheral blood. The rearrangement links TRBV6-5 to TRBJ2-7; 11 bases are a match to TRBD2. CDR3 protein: CASSQLAGVGEQYF. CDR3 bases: TGTGCCAGCAGTCAACTAGCGGGAGTTGGCGAGCAGTACTTC.